This TCR beta chain derives from a study of blood T cell repertoires in COVID-19. The overall study: T cells, B-cell-depleted T cells, or PBMCs provided the cDNA or gDNA that served as material.

This clone was seen a few times. In the original workflow: Amplification of reference gene primers provided the estimated nucleated cell counts. TCRdb's copy holds only in-frame clones and misses some; the assay was immunoSEQ multiplex PCR. The V and J calls and the clone size are those of that table, but D and trimming were determined from the DNA. The sample records 270,000 or so clones, roughly 83% being singletons. Looked up from germline, CDR1 is MNHEY and CDR2 is SVGAGI. V was clipped by 6 bases and J by 3 bases; unmatched bases: 3. The CDR3 runs 13 residues. The sample comprised peripheral blood. The chain uses TRBV6-5 and TRBJ1-1; TRBD1 matches 8 bases. The origin of this receptor is a human donor with COVID-19, enrolled during active disease. The donor label of this sample is uncertain. CDR3 in DNA: TGTGCCAGCAGGGACAGGGTTGACACTGAAGCTTTCTTT. This sequence encodes CASRDRVDTEAFF.